This is a list of T cell receptor beta chains from one sample in a study of monozygotic twins with cystic fibrosis. Clones were sequenced by immunoSEQ multiplex PCR, and TCRdb holds only the in-frame ones, with some missing. Of over 25,000 clones in the sample, more than 90% are singletons; the top ten hold over 0.7%. The sample taken for sequencing was blood. The origin of the receptors is a girl aged 2-10 years with cystic fibrosis. Both conserved end residues are part of each CDR3. Fields, in order: D gene, clone size, J gene, V gene, CDR3 DNA, CDR3 protein. The D gene is left open where the match is weak. Clone size is stated in some rows and not others, as once, few, many or a class when expanded.

.	.	TRBJ2-2	TRBV28	TGTGCCAGCAGCCCGACTAGGCCCGGGGAGCTGTTTTTT	CASSPTRPGELFF
.	.	TRBJ1-2	TRBV15	TGTGCAGTTTCGCGGGGCGTCTCCTTCCAAGATAATGGCTACACCTTC	CAVSRGVSFQDNGYTF
TRBD1	.	TRBJ2-5	TRBV27	TGTGCCAGCAGGACAGGGGATGGGACCCAGTACTTC	CASRTGDGTQYF
.	.	TRBJ1-3	TRBV6-1	TGTGCCAGCAGTGAACCCTCCAGGGCTCCCGGAAACACCATATATTTT	CASSEPSRAPGNTIYF
.	once	TRBJ2-7	TRBV14	TGTGCCAGCAGCGGACAGAATTACTACGAGCAGTACTTC	CASSGQNYYEQYF
.	.	TRBJ2-3	TRBV6-5	TGTGCCAGCAGTTACTCGTCAGGCGCAGATACGCAGTATTTT	CASSYSSGADTQYF
.	.	TRBJ2-7	TRBV15	TGTGCCACCAGCGGGGGACCCTCTTCCTACGAGCAGTACTTC	CATSGGPSSYEQYF
TRBD2	.	TRBJ2-1	TRBV9	TGTGCCAGCAGCGTAGCTACCGGGACTAGCGGGACCAATGAGCAGTTCTTC	CASSVATGTSGTNEQFF
.	.	TRBJ2-5	TRBV29-1	TGCAGCGTTGATGCGGCGGGGGCTGGCCAAGAGACCCAGTACTTC	CSVDAAGAGQETQYF
.	.	TRBJ2-7	TRBV14	TGTGCCAGCAGCCAAGTAAATGGGTTCGAGCAGTACTTC	CASSQVNGFEQYF
.	.	TRBJ2-5	TRBV29-1	TGCAGCGTTGGTTTAGCGGCGTACCAAGAGACCCAGTACTTC	CSVGLAAYQETQYF
.	once	TRBJ1-4	TRBV5-1	TGCGCCAGCAGGACAGCTACTAATGAAAAACTGTTTTTT	CASRTATNEKLFF
TRBD2	.	TRBJ2-2	TRBV2	TGTGCCAGCAGTGACAATCTAGCGGGGAACGGGGAGCTGTTTTTT	CASSDNLAGNGELFF
TRBD1	.	TRBJ1-5	TRBV27	TGTGCCAGCAGTTTTGGGACAGAAAGTCAGCCCCAGCATTTT	CASSFGTESQPQHF
.	.	TRBJ2-7	TRBV6-1	TGTGCCAGCAGTGAGGGGCGCGGGTACTACGAGCAGTACTTC	CASSEGRGYYEQYF
.	.	TRBJ1-2	TRBV2	TGTGCCAGCAGTTTTGATGACCGGAGTGGCTACACCTTC	CASSFDDRSGYTF
TRBD1	.	TRBJ2-2	TRBV25-1	TGTGCCAGCAGTGAATGGGGGGACAGGGGCGCCGGGGAGCTGTTTTTT	CASSEWGDRGAGELFF
.	.	TRBJ1-5	TRBV2	TGTGCCAGCAGTTCCGACGTTAGCAATCAGCCCCAGCATTTT	CASSSDVSNQPQHF
TRBD2	.	TRBJ2-7	TRBV4-2	TGTGCCAGCAGCCCTAATCTGGGGAGGGGTAGCGAGGAGCAGTACTTC	CASSPNLGRGSEEQYF
.	.	TRBJ1-3	TRBV30	TGTGCCTTGCCGGACCGCTCTGGAAACACCATATATTTT	CALPDRSGNTIYF
.	.	TRBJ1-5	TRBV4-1	TGCGCCAGCAGCCAAGTAAAATTGGAGCGGATGTATAGCAATCAGCCCCAGCATTTT	CASSQVKLERMYSNQPQHF
.	few	TRBJ2-7	TRBV7-8	TGTGCCAGCAGCCTCGACAGAGCCTACGAGCAGTACTTC	CASSLDRAYEQYF
.	.	TRBJ1-1	TRBV6-5	TGTGCCAGCAGCCTCCAGCCAGATAACACTGAAGCTTTCTTT	CASSLQPDNTEAFF
.	once	TRBJ1-5	TRBV27	TGTGCCAGCAGATCCTACAATCAGCCCCAGCATTTT	CASRSYNQPQHF
TRBD1	.	TRBJ2-5	TRBV7-9	TGTGCCAGCAGCCGCGGGACAGGGGGCGCGGGAGAGACCCAGTACTTC	CASSRGTGGAGETQYF
.	.	TRBJ1-2	TRBV9	TGTGCCAGCAGCGTAGGGGAGGGGTCCTATGGCTACACCTTC	CASSVGEGSYGYTF
.	.	TRBJ1-2	TRBV29-1	TGCAGCGTTGGGGGCGGGGGGACCCCGGCCGACAACTATGGCTACACCTTC	CSVGGGGTPADNYGYTF
.	.	TRBJ2-2	TRBV5-4	TGTGCCAGCAGCTTGTGGCGGGACGGCGGGGAGCTGTTTTTT	CASSLWRDGGELFF
.	.	TRBJ1-1	TRBV4-3	TGCGCCAGCAGCCAAGGGAGCCCGGGGGCAGGGAGCACTGAAGCTTTCTTT	CASSQGSPGAGSTEAFF
.	few	TRBJ2-2	TRBV6-4	TGTGCCAGCAGTGACTCGAGACTAGACACCGGGGAGCTGTTTTTT	CASSDSRLDTGELFF
.	.	TRBJ1-2	TRBV7-2	TGTGCCAGCAGCTTCGCCAGCACTAACTATGGCTACACCTTC	CASSFASTNYGYTF
TRBD2	.	TRBJ2-7	TRBV5-6	TGTGCCAGCAGCTTGTACGGCAGCGGGAGATCCCTCTCCTACGAGCAGTACTTC	CASSLYGSGRSLSYEQYF
.	.	TRBJ2-7	TRBV11-1	TGTGCCAGCAGCTTAGACCCGGTTGTTTACGAGCAGTACTTC	CASSLDPVVYEQYF
.	.	TRBJ2-7	TRBV19	TGTGCCAGTAGTCCTACAGGGTCGAACTACGAGCAGTACTTC	CASSPTGSNYEQYF
.	once	TRBJ2-1	TRBV5-1	TGCGCCAGCAGCTTGGTGAACCCCAATGAGCAGTTCTTC	CASSLVNPNEQFF
TRBD2	.	TRBJ2-5	TRBV7-9	TGTGCCAGCAGCTTACATGGCGGGGGACCAGAGACCCAGTACTTC	CASSLHGGGPETQYF
.	.	TRBJ1-5	TRBV19	TGTGCCAGTAGTAATCTGGGTCTGCAGGGGACTAGCAATCAGCCCCAGCATTTT	CASSNLGLQGTSNQPQHF
.	.	TRBJ2-2	TRBV19	TGTGCCAGTAGTAGCACCGGGGAGCTGTTTTTT	CASSSTGELFF
TRBD1	.	TRBJ1-2	TRBV11-2	TGTGCCAGCAGCACCCGGGACAGGTCGGGGGTTGGCTACACCTTC	CASSTRDRSGVGYTF
TRBD2	.	TRBJ2-1	TRBV7-7	TGTGCCAGCAGCTTAGAACTAGCGGGAGGTGTCGGTGAGCAGTTCTTC	CASSLELAGGVGEQFF
.	once	TRBJ2-2	TRBV30	TGTGCCTGGAGTGTGGTCACTAACACCGGGGAGCTGTTTTTT	CAWSVVTNTGELFF
.	.	TRBJ1-1	TRBV5-5	TGTGCCAGCACCGGACGGGGGACGGGGGCGAGCACTGAAGCTTTCTTT	CASTGRGTGASTEAFF
.	few	TRBJ1-4	TRBV2	TGTGCCAGCAGCGGGACTAGGGAAAAACTGTTTTTT	CASSGTREKLFF
TRBD1	.	TRBJ1-4	TRBV27	TGTGCCAGCAGTTTGGACAGGGATGAAAAACTGTTTTTT	CASSLDRDEKLFF
.	.	TRBJ1-5	TRBV19	TGTGCCAGTAGTATCGGACAAGGGAGACTACTTAGCAATCAGCCCCAGCATTTT	CASSIGQGRLLSNQPQHF
.	.	TRBJ2-7	TRBV7-9	.	CASSSIFGTGSLPDF
.	.	TRBJ2-7	TRBV5-4	TGTGCCAGCAGCCCACCTAGCTCCTACGAGCAGTACTTC	CASSPPSSYEQYF
.	.	TRBJ1-4	TRBV7-9	TGTGCCAGCAGCTCCGAAGGGCGCCGGGGCGGAAGTGAAAAACTGTTTTTT	CASSSEGRRGGSEKLFF
.	.	TRBJ2-3	TRBV30	TGTGCCTGGAGGATACCCAGGGTCCCAGATACGCAGTATTTT	CAWRIPRVPDTQYF
TRBD1	.	TRBJ1-2	TRBV2	TGTGCCAGCAGGCTACAGGGGATTAACTATGGCTACACCTTC	CASRLQGINYGYTF
TRBD2	.	TRBJ2-7	TRBV10-3	TGTGCCATCAGTGATGGCGGGGGGACCTACGAGCAGTACTTC	CAISDGGGTYEQYF
.	.	TRBJ1-4	TRBV28	TGTGCCAGCAGTCCCCGGAGGGGTGAAAAACTGTTTTTT	CASSPRRGEKLFF
TRBD2	.	TRBJ2-3	TRBV4-1	TGCGCCAGCAGCCTCGCAGCGGGGGGAGACACAGATACGCAGTATTTT	CASSLAAGGDTDTQYF
TRBD1	.	TRBJ2-1	TRBV6-6	TGTGCCAGCAGATCCATAGACAGGGTGTCCAACAATGAGCAGTTCTTC	CASRSIDRVSNNEQFF
TRBD1	once	TRBJ2-7	TRBV5-6	TGTGCCAGCAGCTCAAGAGGGACAGGAAACTACGAGCAGTACTTC	CASSSRGTGNYEQYF
TRBD1	.	TRBJ2-5	TRBV5-4	TGTGCCAGCAGCCCTAGCCGGGGACAGGGGGCTTCTCAGTACTTC	CASSPSRGQGASQYF
.	.	TRBJ1-1	TRBV4-1	TGCGCCAGCAGCCAAGAGGGTGAGGCCGAAAAAGCTTTCTTT	CASSQEGEAEKAFF
.	.	TRBJ1-6	TRBV6-5	TGTGCCAGCAGGGGAGGGCCCTGGATTTCACCCCTCCACTTT	CASRGGPWISPLHF